This T cell receptor beta chain appears in the sequencing data of a study of beta chain features in type 1 diabetes. The study, taken as a whole, reports: Patients with type 1 diabetes carried fewer insertions and had more deletions at their VDJ junctions. Patients' naive, central memory and regulatory TCRB repertoires appeared more alike than those of healthy donors. In every one of the four CD4+ subsets, TCRB CDR3s were moderately but significantly shorter in Type 1 diabetes patients.

The CDR3 is 16 amino acids. V was cut by 0 bases and J by 0 bases, with 12 bases left in between. Per the germline V gene, CDR1 is SGHDT and CDR2 is YYEEEE. About this clone itself: Its target is not known.

The sequenced template was cDNA made from the entire isolated RNA. Clones were sequenced by immunoSEQ multiplex PCR, and TCRdb holds only the in-frame ones, with some missing. This table holds 40,000 to 55,000 clones, around 40% found once. Sample: stem cell memory CD4+ T cells from blood. V and J are TRBV5-6 and TRBJ2-5; D is undetermined. The TCR comes from a man younger than 40 with type 1 diabetes. CDR3 DNA: TGTGCCAGCAGCTTGGATAACAGACGGTACCAAGAGACCCAGTACTTC. This translates into CASSLDNRRYQETQYF.